This entry lists 14 T cell receptor beta chains sequenced from one sample in a study of T cell responses to AZD1222 COVID-19 vaccine. Profiling relied on immunoSEQ multiplex PCR, and the TCRdb table lists in-frame clones only, not all of them. The sample lists fewer than 150,000 clones, 88% occurring once. The sample consisted of peripheral blood, taken 28 days after the second AZD1222 dose. The receptors were gathered from an adult who received the AZD1222 COVID-19 vaccine.

CDR3 in amino acids: CASSQPGTGELFF. CDR3 nucleotides: TGCGCCAGCAGCCAACCGGGGACCGGGGAGCTGTTTTTT. The chain joins TRBV4-1 to TRBJ2-2, with a tentative D call TRBD2 (5 bases). Germline assignment: CDR1 MGHRA and CDR2 YSYEKL. The V gene lost 2 bases and the J gene lost 5 bases, with 6 bases spanning the gap. This CDR3 comprises 13 residues.

The V call is TRBV28, the J call TRBJ1-2; 8 bases line up with TRBD1. Germline-derived CDR1 and CDR2 are MDHEN and SYDVKM. This CDR3 has 15 amino acids. Unmatched junction bases numbered 9, after V lost 5 bases and J lost 4 bases. The CDR3 region has the DNA TGTGCCAGCAGTAACGGACAGGGAGTACCCTATGGCTACACCTTC. It codes for CASSNGQGVPYGYTF.

This chain joins TRBV3-1 (or the pseudogene TRBV3-2) and TRBJ1-5; D gene unclear. Deletions cut 8 bases from V and 6 bases from J, with 14 bases between. CDR3 length: 13 amino acids. Germline-derived CDR1 and CDR2 are LGHDT and YNNKEL (reference sequence). CDR3 residues: CASQKGWGQPQHF. DNA for the CDR3: TGTGCCAGCCAGAAGGGCTGGGGTCAGCCCCAGCATTTT.

This chain joins TRBV29-1 and TRBJ2-7; D gene uncertain. Per the germline V gene, CDR1 is SQVTM and CDR2 is ANQGSEA. V dropped 3 bases and J dropped 4 bases, with 7 bases sitting between them. This CDR3 is 11 amino acids long. In DNA, the CDR3 is TGCAGCGTTGAGCTGAGTTACGAGCAGTACTTC. The encoded protein is CSVELSYEQYF.

The chain is built from TRBV7-9 and TRBJ2-3; D tentatively fits TRBD1 or TRBD2 (5 bases each). CDR3 size: 13 residues. Germline V lookup: CDR1 SEHNR, CDR2 FQNEAQ (reference sequence). V lost 5 bases and J 4 bases, leaving 10 bases between the germline ends. The CDR3 here is CASSPRGPDTQYF. For the CDR3, the DNA is TGTGCCAGCAGCCCTCGGGGCCCAGATACGCAGTATTTT.

The chain links TRBV19 to TRBJ1-1; 9 bases match TRBD1. Trimming at V came to 4 bases and at J to 6 bases, leaving 6 bases not matched to a gene. The CDR3 is made up of 14 amino acids. Germline CDR1 and CDR2: LNHDA and SQIVND (reference sequence). The CDR3 coding sequence is TGTGCCAGTAGTAGTTTACAGGGGGCGCCTGAAGCTTTCTTT. It translates to CASSSLQGAPEAFF.

The chain links TRBV3-1 (or the pseudogene TRBV3-2) to TRBJ1-2; D unresolved. V was pared by 1 base and J by 8 bases, with 14 bases between. From germline, CDR1 is LGHDT and CDR2 YNNKEL (reference sequence). The CDR3 is made up of 14 amino acids. CDR3 residues: CASSQGASATGYTF. In DNA form, the CDR3 reads TGTGCCAGCAGCCAAGGGGCCAGTGCTACCGGCTACACCTTC.

The V call is TRBV7-3, the J call TRBJ2-5; D might be TRBD2 (5 bases). The V end was cut by 3 bases, the J end by 5 bases, with 10 bases between. This CDR3 is 13 amino acids long. Looked up from germline, CDR1 is SGHTA and CDR2 is FQGTGA. CDR3 DNA: TGTGCCAGCAGCTTGAGATCGGGGGAGACCCAGTACTTC. It yields the protein CASSLRSGETQYF.

This clone was recorded once. The chain joins TRBV10-1 to TRBJ2-3; 10 nucleotides agree with TRBD2. The CDR3 is 15 amino acids. J gave up 6 bases and V 2 bases, and 5 bases lay outside the gene matches. CDR1 and CDR2 (germline): WNHNN, SYGVQD (reference sequence). The CDR3 is CASSEGGLAADTQYF. The DNA of the CDR3 is TGCGCCAGCAGTGAGGGTGGACTAGCGGCCGATACGCAGTATTTT.

At least ten counts were recorded for this clone. This CDR3 is also generated by other DNA sequences in the sample. V usage is TRBV7-2 and J usage is TRBJ2-3, with D uncertain. This CDR3 comprises 14 residues. Germline assignment: CDR1 SGHTA and CDR2 FQGNSA. V was shortened by 5 bases and J by 0 bases, with 9 bases between the two germline ends. DNA of the CDR3: TGTGCCAGCAGCCCACAAGGTAGCACAGATACGCAGTATTTT. This gives the protein CASSPQGSTDTQYF.

V and J are TRBV11-3 and TRBJ2-7, with TRBD1 matching over 10 bases. The V and J ends lost 6 bases and 4 bases, in that order; junction bases with no gene match: 9. The CDR3 is 15 residues long. Germline CDR1 SGHNT, CDR2 YENEEA. Here the CDR3 DNA reads TGTGCCAGCAGTTTAAGAGAGGGACAGGGGTACGAGCAGTACTTC. Translating it yields CASSLREGQGYEQYF.

Note on this clone: This sample includes further DNA sequences coding for the same CDR3. The chain links TRBV7-3 to TRBJ2-2; D is unclear. Germline values: CDR1 SGHTA, CDR2 FQGTGA. V was cut by 4 bases and J by 3 bases, with 9 bases left in between. The CDR3 totals 14 residues. Here the CDR3 DNA reads TGTGCCAGCAGCTCTGGGTCGCACACCGGGGAGCTGTTTTTT. Translation gives CASSSGSHTGELFF.

Here the CDR3 reads CASSPQGAKSYGYTF. DNA for the CDR3: TGTGCCAGCTCACCGCAGGGGGCGAAAAGCTATGGCTACACCTTC. The chain uses TRBV18 and TRBJ1-2; 8 bases agree with TRBD1. There are 15 residues in the CDR3. Per germline, CDR1 KGHSH and CDR2 LQKENI. Trimming at V came to 3 bases and at J to 4 bases, leaving 7 bases not matched to a gene. Full variable domain (outside the CDR3, taken from reference TRBV18 and TRBJ1-2): NAGVMQNPRHLVRRRGQEARLRCSPMKGHSHVYWYRQLPEEGLKFMVYLQKENIIDESGMPKERFSAEFPKEGPSILRIQQVVRGDSAAYFCASSPQGAKSYGYTFGSGTRLTVV.

The rearrangement uses TRBV5-1 and TRBJ2-5, with a tentative D call TRBD1 (5 bases). The germline CDR1 and CDR2 sequences are SGHRS and YFSETQ. The CDR3 runs 15 residues. V lost 5 bases, J lost 1 base, and 15 bases lay in between. The CDR3 coding sequence is TGCGCCAGCAGTCCCATCCCAGGGCCCCAAGAGACCCAGTACTTC. Translated: CASSPIPGPQETQYF.